This TCR beta chain stems from a study of a mutant IDH1 vaccine in newly diagnosed glioma. In the study overall: Week 47 marked visit V13, whereas week 35 marked visit V12.

The CDR3 extends over 13 amino acids. The V gene's germline CDR1 is SNHLY and CDR2 FYNNEI. The germline V and J ends were trimmed by 4 bases and 6 bases, with 10 bases remaining between them. This sample's time point: week 35, safety follow-up. What each vaccine dose contained was 300 ug of mutant IDH1 20-mer peptide, accompanied by topical imiquimod. The donors' diagnosis was new WHO grade 3 or 4 astrocytoma that was IDH1-mutant and ATRX-lost. This clone was recorded a few times. The antigen remains unidentified. Method: immunoSEQ multiplex PCR; TCRdb's copy keeps in-frame clones and lacks some. Seen here are about 33,000 clones, about four fifths observed once, and the top ten hold approximately 3%.

The origin of this receptor is a man between 35 and 55 years old with glioma. Some clones in this sample may be carry-over from other donors' samples. The chain employs TRBV2 and TRBJ1-5; D unresolved. The sample consisted of PBMCs, taken from a glioma patient whose treatment included an IDH1 peptide vaccine. The DNA of the CDR3 is TGTGCCAGCAGTGGTCCGATGGGTCAGCCCCAGCATTTT. Its translation: CASSGPMGQPQHF.